Described below is a single TCR beta chain sequence and its context. What it binds is not known. This record comes from a study of shared clonotypes between healthy human individuals. Findings of the study overall: Between a few donors, naive CD4 clonotypes were shared at a level of roughly 5.5%. Memory subsets had estimated richness that was generally smaller than that of naive subsets.

The V end lost 4 bases, the J end lost 4 bases, and 19 bases lay between the germline ends. Germline lookup yields CDR1 SGDLS and CDR2 YYNGEE. CDR3 length: 16 amino acids. In the original analysis: Junction-only immunoSEQ data arrived without quality scores, meaning filtering differed. Method: immunoSEQ multiplex PCR; TCRdb's copy keeps in-frame clones and lacks some. That table is the source of V, J and clone size, and D and trimming were worked out from the DNA. The repertoire holds around 2.1 million clones, with about 93% as singletons. Selected positively for CCR7 and CD45RO-negative, naive CD8 cells excluded terminally differentiated effector memory CD45RA+ cells.

Material: naive CD8+ T cells from PBMCs. This sequence joins TRBV9 and TRBJ2-3; D is perhaps TRBD2 (6 bases). This TCR was sampled from a young man in good health. Some clones in this sample may be carry-over from other donors' samples. This CDR3 reads CASSSGGIGGADTQYF. The CDR3 DNA reads TGTGCCAGCAGCTCCGGCGGGATTGGGGGAGCAGATACGCAGTATTTT.